This T cell receptor (beta chain) comes out of a study of T-cell reconstitution after alpha-beta-depleted transplantation in children. Study-wide results and caveats: Reports say that about two months after transplant, the alpha-beta T cells came out of several hundred graft clones that had expanded. When one year had passed after transplant, most T-cell counts and diversity came from newly produced T cells.

This clonotype has ten or more counts. Its target is not known. In germline, CDR1 is SNHLY, CDR2 FYNNEI. The CDR3 length is 15 residues. The V gene end was trimmed by 6 bases and the J gene end by 2 bases; junction bases not matched to a gene: 6. A library of TCRbeta sequences, prepared with unique molecular identifiers, was generated. TCRdb analysed the PCR reads with MiXCR anew, one entry per CDR3 protein. This sample yields some 600,000 distinct CDR3 sequences, of which 10% to 15% are seen a single time; 2.2% belongs to the top ten. The chain is built from TRBV2 and TRBJ2-7, with 11 bases lining up with TRBD2. The origin of this receptor is a male patient under 18 who had a stem cell transplant for acute myeloid leukemia, so the T cells may come from the graft donor. Sequenced material: PBMCs, mostly from graft donor cells, taken 360 days after TCRalphabeta/CD19-depleted stem cell transplant. DNA for the CDR3: TGTGCCAGCAGACTGAGACTAGCGGGAACCTACGAGCAGTACTTC. This sequence encodes CASRLRLAGTYEQYF.